The 6 T cell receptor beta chains presented below share a single source sample, sequenced in a study of Graves' ophthalmopathy and Graves' hyperthyroidism. Amplification from RNA transcripts yielded the TCR beta CDR3 regions. Amplification began with first-round RT-PCR using HTBI primers, then second-round multiplex PCR was performed. TCRdb analysed the multiplex PCR reads with MiXCR anew, one entry per CDR3 protein. Among almost 750,000 distinct CDR3 sequences listed, approximately 40% were seen once. The sample comprised peripheral blood. The receptors shown here come from an adult man with Graves' ophthalmopathy.

This clonotype occurred many times. The chain combines TRBV10-3 with TRBJ1-5; D might be TRBD1 (6 bases). Germline assignment: CDR1 ENHRY and CDR2 SYGVKD. The CDR3 is made up of 15 amino acids. V gave up 3 bases and J gave up 2 bases, with 11 bases separating them. The DNA of the CDR3 is TGTGCCATCAGTGATGGGGGGCGCGGCAATCAGCCCCAGCATTTT. Encoded protein: CAISDGGRGNQPQHF.

The chain combines TRBV19 with TRBJ1-2; D uncertain. V was shortened by 6 bases and J by 3 bases, with 17 bases between the two germline ends. The CDR3 runs to 15 residues. CDR1 is LNHDA, CDR2 SQIVND, per germline (reference sequence). CDR3 coding DNA: TGTGCCAGTAGGGAGGTCAACACCGGGGACTATGGCTACACCTTC. This codes for CASREVNTGDYGYTF.

This clonotype was found a few times. The rearrangement uses TRBV6-6 and TRBJ2-6; D is possibly TRBD2 (6 bases). CDR3 length equals 15 residues. V was cut by 2 bases and J by 2 bases, with 7 bases left in between. CDR1 is MNHNY and CDR2 is SVGAGI in the germline V gene (reference sequence). The chain's CDR3 is CASSYGGTGANVLTF. The CDR3 nucleotides are TGTGCCAGCAGTTACGGGGGGACTGGGGCCAACGTCCTGACTTTC.

The CDR3 nucleotides are TGTGCCAGCAGCCACCAACCGGGACCGATCTCTGGGGCCAACGTCCTGACTTTC. Protein product: CASSHQPGPISGANVLTF. The chain combines TRBV7-2 with TRBJ2-6; perhaps D is TRBD1 or TRBD2 (5 bases each). Trimming left V 5 bases short and J 0 bases short, with 17 bases between. The germline CDR1 and CDR2 sequences are SGHTA and FQGNSA. The CDR3 runs to 18 residues.

Turning to this clonotype: A clone one base away is much larger, so this may be a read error. This chain links TRBV20-1 with TRBJ1-5; D is undetermined. This CDR3 has 13 amino acids. Germline lookup yields CDR1 DFQATT and CDR2 SNEGSKA (reference sequence). The CDR3 is CSAHVLSSQPQHF. Here the CDR3 DNA reads TGCAGTGCTCACGTTCTTAGCAGTCAGCCCCAGCATTTT.

This clonotype was counted a few times. CDR3 in amino acids: CASSFEGVPVYEQYF. CDR3 DNA sequence: TGTGCCAGCAGTTTCGAGGGGGTGCCTGTCTACGAGCAGTACTTC. The chain recombines TRBV15 with TRBJ2-7; TRBD1 is a possible D gene (6 bases). CDR1 LNHNV and CDR2 YYDKDF come from the germline V gene (reference sequence). This CDR3 comprises 15 residues. V shed 10 bases and J shed 3 bases, with 22 bases lying between them.